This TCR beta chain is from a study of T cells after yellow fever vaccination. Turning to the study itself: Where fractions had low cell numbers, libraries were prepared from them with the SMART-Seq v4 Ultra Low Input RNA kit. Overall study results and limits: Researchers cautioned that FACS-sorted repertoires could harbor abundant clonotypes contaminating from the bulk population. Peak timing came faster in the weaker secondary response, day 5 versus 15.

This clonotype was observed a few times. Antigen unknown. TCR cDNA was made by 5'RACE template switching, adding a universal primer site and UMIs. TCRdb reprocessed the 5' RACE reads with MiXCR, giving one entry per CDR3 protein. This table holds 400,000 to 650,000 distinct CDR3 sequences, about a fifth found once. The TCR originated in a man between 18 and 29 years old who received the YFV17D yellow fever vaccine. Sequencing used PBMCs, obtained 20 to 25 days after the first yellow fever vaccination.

Here the CDR3 reads CASSLFLGGVYTEAFF. The DNA for the CDR3 is TGTGCCAGCAGCTTATTCCTCGGGGGGGTGTACACTGAAGCTTTCTTT. V and J are TRBV11-2 and TRBJ1-1; D perhaps matches TRBD1 (5 bases). The CDR3 is 16 residues long. CDR1 and CDR2 from the germline V gene are SGHAT and FQNNGV. V shed 2 bases and J shed 3 bases, with 16 bases lying between them.